These T cell receptor beta chains were read from a single sample in a study of cytomegalovirus exposure and HLA in healthy donors. TCRdb's copy holds only in-frame clones and misses some; the assay was immunoSEQ multiplex PCR. The sample includes some 120,000 clones, roughly a sixth seen only once; the top ten take around 2.6%. The sequencing input was PBMCs. These receptors were collected from a female donor in good health and CMV-seropositive. Both conserved end residues are part of each CDR3. The D gene is left open where the match is weak. Size is omitted from some rows. Given values are once, few, many or a class for expanded clones.

cdr3_aa: CASSPRAAGRLTGELFF
cdr3_nt: TGCGCCAGCAGCCCAAGGGCGGCAGGGCGACTCACCGGGGAGCTGTTTTTT
clone_size: once
d_call: NA
v_call: TRBV4-3
j_call: TRBJ2-2

cdr3_aa: CASSLSYLRGRVQPQHF
cdr3_nt: TGTGCCAGCAGTTTATCGTATTTGAGGGGGCGCGTTCAGCCCCAGCATTTT
clone_size: NA
d_call: TRBD1
v_call: TRBV28
j_call: TRBJ1-5

cdr3_aa: CASRTTAGIYEQYF
cdr3_nt: TGTGCCAGCCGAACAACAGCGGGTATATACGAGCAGTACTTC
clone_size: NA
d_call: NA
v_call: TRBV2
j_call: TRBJ2-7

cdr3_aa: CAGQRQGSSYEQYF
cdr3_nt: TGTGCCGGCCAAAGACAGGGGAGCTCCTACGAGCAGTACTTC
clone_size: NA
d_call: TRBD1
v_call: TRBV7-6
j_call: TRBJ2-7

cdr3_aa: CASSRGQGSDEQYF
cdr3_nt: TGTGCCAGCAGCCGCGGACAGGGGTCGGACGAGCAGTACTTC
clone_size: NA
d_call: TRBD1
v_call: TRBV5-5
j_call: TRBJ2-7

cdr3_aa: CASSSDSNTEAFF
cdr3_nt: TGTGCCAGCAGCTCTGACAGTAACACTGAAGCTTTCTTT
clone_size: few
d_call: NA
v_call: TRBV11-3
j_call: TRBJ1-1

cdr3_aa: CAWSRRGGAGQPQHF
cdr3_nt: TGTGCCTGGAGTAGGCGGGGGGGGGCAGGGCAGCCCCAGCATTTT
clone_size: NA
d_call: NA
v_call: TRBV30
j_call: TRBJ1-5

cdr3_aa: CASSVGLLGYGYTF
cdr3_nt: TGTGCCAGCAGCGTGGGCCTTTTAGGTTATGGCTACACCTTC
clone_size: NA
d_call: NA
v_call: TRBV11-2
j_call: TRBJ1-2

cdr3_aa: CASSQEGTGGEKLFF
cdr3_nt: TGCGCCAGCAGCCAGGAAGGGACAGGGGGTGAAAAACTGTTTTTT
clone_size: NA
d_call: TRBD1
v_call: TRBV4-1
j_call: TRBJ1-4

cdr3_aa: CSVERGGRGTEAFF
cdr3_nt: TGCAGCGTTGAGCGGGGTGGAAGGGGCACTGAAGCTTTCTTT
clone_size: NA
d_call: NA
v_call: TRBV29-1
j_call: TRBJ1-1

cdr3_aa: CDPGVGNTIYF
cdr3_nt: TGTGACCCGGGGGTAGGAAACACCATATATTTT
clone_size: few
d_call: NA
v_call: TRBV5-6
j_call: TRBJ1-3

cdr3_aa: CASSLDRAGVGQETQYF
cdr3_nt: TGTGCCAGCAGCTTGGACAGGGCGGGAGTGGGCCAAGAGACCCAGTACTTC
clone_size: NA
d_call: NA
v_call: TRBV5-5
j_call: TRBJ2-5

cdr3_aa: CASSLPSSGGFTGELFF
cdr3_nt: TGTGCCAGCAGCTTACCGTCTAGCGGGGGATTCACCGGGGAGCTGTTTTTT
clone_size: few
d_call: TRBD2
v_call: TRBV7-6
j_call: TRBJ2-2

cdr3_aa: CASSAGLAGNTIYF
cdr3_nt: TGTGCCAGCAGCGCGGGACTTGCTGGAAACACCATATATTTT
clone_size: few
d_call: NA
v_call: TRBV9
j_call: TRBJ1-3

cdr3_aa: CASSLGTGGNSPLHF
cdr3_nt: TGTGCCAGCAGTCTCGGGACAGGGGGGAATTCACCCCTCCACTTT
clone_size: NA
d_call: TRBD1
v_call: TRBV27
j_call: TRBJ1-6

cdr3_aa: CASSRHQNQPQHF
cdr3_nt: TGTGCCAGCAGCCGACACCAGAATCAGCCCCAGCATTTT
clone_size: few
d_call: NA
v_call: TRBV7-2
j_call: TRBJ1-5

cdr3_aa: CASSEFPVESYEQYF
cdr3_nt: TGTGCCAGCAGTGAATTCCCGGTCGAGAGCTACGAGCAGTACTTC
clone_size: NA
d_call: NA
v_call: TRBV2
j_call: TRBJ2-7

cdr3_aa: CASSLTSQVYHEQYF
cdr3_nt: TGTGCCAGCAGCTTGACCTCCCAGGTTTATCACGAGCAGTACTTC
clone_size: NA
d_call: NA
v_call: TRBV5-5
j_call: TRBJ2-7

cdr3_aa: CASSIGPGITDTQYF
cdr3_nt: TGTGCCAGTAGTATAGGCCCAGGAATCACAGATACGCAGTATTTT
clone_size: few
d_call: NA
v_call: TRBV19
j_call: TRBJ2-3

cdr3_aa: CASMVGHREETQYF
cdr3_nt: TGTGCCAGCATGGTCGGGCACAGGGAAGAGACCCAGTACTTC
clone_size: few
d_call: NA
v_call: TRBV2
j_call: TRBJ2-5

cdr3_aa: CASRGQGVNEQYF
cdr3_nt: TGTGCCAGCAGGGGACAGGGGGTAAACGAGCAGTACTTC
clone_size: NA
d_call: TRBD1
v_call: TRBV2
j_call: TRBJ2-7

cdr3_aa: CASSPRGQGVSNTGELFF
cdr3_nt: TGTGCCAGCTCACCACGGGGACAGGGTGTCTCGAACACCGGGGAGCTGTTTTTT
clone_size: NA
d_call: TRBD1
v_call: TRBV18
j_call: TRBJ2-2

cdr3_aa: CASSLVIAQETQYF
cdr3_nt: TGTGCCAGCAGCTTGGTAATAGCACAAGAGACCCAGTACTTC
clone_size: NA
d_call: NA
v_call: TRBV5-5
j_call: TRBJ2-5

cdr3_aa: CASSLKLAGGSYNEQFF
cdr3_nt: TGTGCCAGCAGTCTAAAACTAGCGGGAGGGTCCTACAATGAGCAGTTCTTC
clone_size: NA
d_call: TRBD2
v_call: TRBV27
j_call: TRBJ2-1

cdr3_aa: CASSLARGTSGTDTQYF
cdr3_nt: TGTGCCAGCAGCTTGGCCAGAGGGACTAGCGGGACAGATACGCAGTATTTT
clone_size: NA
d_call: TRBD2
v_call: TRBV5-6
j_call: TRBJ2-3

cdr3_aa: CASSSDRVDTQYF
cdr3_nt: TGTGCCAGCAGCTCTGACAGGGTGGATACGCAGTATTTT
clone_size: NA
d_call: TRBD1
v_call: TRBV5-6
j_call: TRBJ2-3

cdr3_aa: CASSSDSSGNTIYF
cdr3_nt: TGTGCCAGCAGCTCGGACTCCTCTGGAAACACCATATATTTT
clone_size: NA
d_call: NA
v_call: TRBV5-8
j_call: TRBJ1-3

cdr3_aa: CASSPSTGFVNQPQHF
cdr3_nt: TGTGCCAGCAGCCCATCGACAGGGTTCGTAAATCAGCCCCAGCATTTT
clone_size: few
d_call: TRBD1
v_call: TRBV7-2
j_call: TRBJ1-5

cdr3_aa: CASSSFGGTWSPLHF
cdr3_nt: TGTGCCAGCAGTTCCTTTGGCGGGACCTGGTCACCCCTCCACTTT
clone_size: NA
d_call: NA
v_call: TRBV6-5
j_call: TRBJ1-6

cdr3_aa: CASSYSIAGESYEQYF
cdr3_nt: TGTGCCAGCAGTTACTCGATAGCGGGAGAGTCCTACGAGCAGTACTTC
clone_size: NA
d_call: TRBD2
v_call: TRBV6-5
j_call: TRBJ2-7

cdr3_aa: CAWSVQIGTGEWWAKNIQYF
cdr3_nt: TGTGCCTGGAGTGTACAGATAGGGACAGGGGAGTGGTGGGCCAAAAACATTCAGTACTTC
clone_size: few
d_call: TRBD1
v_call: TRBV30
j_call: TRBJ2-4

cdr3_aa: CASSLAVGGVLGEAFF
cdr3_nt: TGTGCCAGCAGCTTAGCGGTTGGAGGGGTTTTAGGTGAAGCTTTCTTT
clone_size: few
d_call: NA
v_call: TRBV7-8
j_call: TRBJ1-1

cdr3_aa: CASSLQGSNTEAFF
cdr3_nt: TGCGCCAGCAGCTTACAGGGTTCGAACACTGAAGCTTTCTTT
clone_size: few
d_call: NA
v_call: TRBV5-1
j_call: TRBJ1-1

cdr3_aa: CASSPQGISANYGYTF
cdr3_nt: TGTGCCAGCAGTCCCCAGGGGATTAGTGCTAACTATGGCTACACCTTC
clone_size: NA
d_call: NA
v_call: TRBV27
j_call: TRBJ1-2

cdr3_aa: CASSSVAGFYGYTF
cdr3_nt: TGTGCCAGCAGTTCCGTTGCGGGGTTCTATGGCTACACCTTC
clone_size: NA
d_call: NA
v_call: TRBV28
j_call: TRBJ1-2

cdr3_aa: CATRTGLSNQPQHF
cdr3_nt: TGTGCCACTAGGACAGGCCTTAGCAATCAGCCCCAGCATTTT
clone_size: few
d_call: TRBD1
v_call: TRBV2
j_call: TRBJ1-5

cdr3_aa: CASSQSTGEGEKLFF
cdr3_nt: TGCGCCAGCAGCCAATCTACAGGGGAAGGTGAAAAACTGTTTTTT
clone_size: once
d_call: TRBD1
v_call: TRBV4-3
j_call: TRBJ1-4

cdr3_aa: CASRTSGSTDTQYF
cdr3_nt: TGTGCCAGCAGGACTAGCGGAAGCACAGATACGCAGTATTTT
clone_size: few
d_call: TRBD2
v_call: TRBV25-1
j_call: TRBJ2-3

cdr3_aa: CASSQAYNYGYTF
cdr3_nt: TGCGCCAGCAGCCAAGCCTACAACTATGGCTACACCTTC
clone_size: NA
d_call: NA
v_call: TRBV4-3
j_call: TRBJ1-2

cdr3_aa: CASSRIGQGAGETQYF
cdr3_nt: TGTGCCAGCAGTCGCATCGGACAGGGGGCTGGAGAGACCCAGTACTTC
clone_size: few
d_call: TRBD1
v_call: TRBV6-4
j_call: TRBJ2-5

cdr3_aa: CASSQVAGGFEQYF
cdr3_nt: TGCGCCAGCAGCCAAGTTGCGGGAGGGTTTGAGCAGTACTTC
clone_size: NA
d_call: TRBD2
v_call: TRBV4-1
j_call: TRBJ2-7